These 15 T cell receptor beta chains came from one sample sequenced in a study of post-analysis software for immune sequencing data. Findings and limits, study-wide: Patients carried five TRBV segments more frequently than controls did, and TRBV5-6, TRBV5-1 and TRBV20-1 were among them.

These receptors' antigens are unknown. The TCR beta cDNA libraries carried unique molecular identifiers. TCRdb called the PCR reads again in MiXCR, with one record for every CDR3 protein. The sample contains fewer than 600,000 distinct CDR3 sequences, nearly 45% of which appear only once. The sample comprised blood. The receptors originated from a girl aged 10 to 17 with multiple sclerosis.

This chain's CDR3 is CSARGVNTGELFF. The DNA of the CDR3 is TGCAGTGCCCGAGGGGTTAACACCGGGGAGCTGTTTTTT. The chain carries TRBV20-1 and TRBJ2-2; the D gene could be TRBD1 or TRBD2 (5 bases each). Germline V gene data show CDR1 as DFQATT and CDR2 as SNEGSKA (reference sequence). This CDR3 has 13 amino acids. Trimming shortened V by 6 bases and J by 2 bases, and 10 bases separated the two germline ends.

The chain is built from TRBV13 and TRBJ1-1; a weak D match, TRBD1 (6 bases). Germline lookup yields CDR1 PRHDT and CDR2 FYEKMQ (reference sequence). Between the trimmed V and J ends, which lost 3 bases and 5 bases, there was a span of 10 bases. The length of the CDR3 is 13 residues. This chain's CDR3 is CASSFNRETEAFF. Here the CDR3 DNA reads TGTGCCAGCAGCTTTAACAGGGAAACTGAAGCTTTCTTT.

This clonotype was detected only a few times. V gene TRBV24-1 combines with J gene TRBJ2-1; TRBD2 aligns across 13 bases. V lost 9 bases, J lost 7 bases, and 5 bases stayed unmatched. CDR3 length: 14 residues. CDR1 and CDR2 (germline): KGHDR, SFDVKD. CDR3 region: CATGLAGVNNEQFF. For the CDR3, the DNA is TGTGCCACCGGACTAGCGGGAGTGAATAATGAGCAGTTCTTC.

This clonotype turned up a few times. V and J are TRBV20-1 and TRBJ2-1; 9 nucleotides line up with TRBD1. V was clipped by 5 bases and J by 2 bases; unmatched bases: 7. The CDR3 extends over 15 amino acids. Germline CDR1 and CDR2: DFQATT and SNEGSKA (reference sequence). The CDR3 DNA is TGCAGTGCTCACCAGCGGGACAGGGCCTACAATGAGCAGTTCTTC. Translation gives CSAHQRDRAYNEQFF.

Here the CDR3 DNA reads TGCAGTGCTAGAGCGTCTTGGCTAGCGGACTCCTACGAGCAGTACTTC. Translating gives CSARASWLADSYEQYF. The genes are TRBV20-1 and TRBJ2-7; TRBD2 matches 7 bases. CDR1 and CDR2 from the germline V gene are DFQATT and SNEGSKA (reference sequence). V lost 1 base, J lost 0 bases, and 9 bases stayed unmatched. CDR3 length: 16 residues.

This clonotype was seen just once. CDR3 amino acids: CSARDPDRVKTQYF. The CDR3 DNA sequence: TGCAGTGCTAGAGATCCCGACAGGGTTAAGACCCAGTACTTC. The chain recombines TRBV20-1 with TRBJ2-5, with 7 bases matching TRBD1. From germline, CDR1 is DFQATT and CDR2 SNEGSKA (reference sequence). V gave up 0 bases and J gave up 6 bases; unmatched junction bases: 7. There are 14 residues in the CDR3.

This chain links TRBV7-9 with TRBJ2-1; the match to TRBD2 covers 14 bases. The trim removed 4 bases at V and 10 bases at J, leaving 12 bases unmatched. Looked up from germline, CDR1 is SEHNR and CDR2 is FQNEAQ (reference sequence). This CDR3 comprises 17 residues. Here the CDR3 DNA reads TGTGCCAGCAGCTATCAATCCGGGACTAGCGGGAGAAAGGAGCAGTTCTTC. Protein: CASSYQSGTSGRKEQFF. The complete variable domain, with remaining parts taken from reference TRBV7-9 and TRBJ2-1, reads DTGVSQNPRHKITKRGQNVTFRCDPISEHNRLYWYRQTLGQGPEFLTYFQNEAQLEKSRLLSDRFSAERPKGSFSTLEIQRTEQGDSAMYLCASSYQSGTSGRKEQFFGPGTRLTVL.

The chain uses TRBV29-1 and TRBJ2-3; D is perhaps TRBD2 (5 bases). The germline V gene has CDR1 SQVTM and CDR2 ANQGSEA. Deletions cut 7 bases from V and 4 bases from J, with 15 bases between. This CDR3 has 13 amino acids. In nucleotides, the CDR3 is TGCAGCGCCGGAGGACGGATCGCAGATACGCAGTATTTT. This sequence encodes CSAGGRIADTQYF.

Only a few counts were recorded for this clonotype. V is TRBV2 and J is TRBJ2-6; 7 positions match TRBD1. The CDR3 totals 17 residues. Germline V lookup: CDR1 SNHLY, CDR2 FYNNEI. Unmatched junction bases numbered 8, after V lost 6 bases and J lost 0 bases. For the CDR3, the DNA is TGTGCCAGCAGACGGGACAGAGTCTTCTCTGGGGCCAACGTCCTGACTTTC. As protein: CASRRDRVFSGANVLTF.

This clonotype appeared a single time. The chain recombines TRBV7-9 with TRBJ2-3; D is perhaps TRBD1 or TRBD2 (6 bases each). CDR1 and CDR2 (germline): SEHNR, FQNEAQ (reference sequence). The CDR3 has 17 residues. Trimming cost V 2 bases and J 2 bases, with 17 bases left between them. CDR3 nucleotides: TGTGCCAGCAGCTTAAGGGGGGATGTCTGGTACACAGATACGCAGTATTTT. It translates to CASSLRGDVWYTDTQYF.

The genes are TRBV5-1 and TRBJ1-1, with 7 nucleotides matching TRBD1. Germline V gives CDR1 SGHRS, CDR2 YFSETQ. CDR3 length: 13 residues. Losses at the gene ends were 4 bases for V and 8 bases for J; bases not matched to a gene: 8. Written as DNA, the CDR3 is TGCGCCAGCAGCGGTGGGACAGAGGGAGAAGCTTTCTTT. This sequence encodes CASSGGTEGEAFF.

V gene TRBV5-1 combines with J gene TRBJ2-7, with D perhaps matching TRBD2 (6 bases). CDR1 is SGHRS, CDR2 YFSETQ, per germline. This CDR3 region has 12 residues. Trimming cost V 4 bases and J 3 bases, with 8 bases left between them. The DNA of the CDR3 is TGCGCCAGCAGCGCGGACTACTACGAGCAGTACTTC. Amino acids: CASSADYYEQYF.

This clonotype was detected only a few times. V is TRBV12-3 or TRBV12-4 and J is TRBJ2-4; D unclear. Trimming took off 2 bases at V and 0 bases at J, with 11 bases between the two ends. The length of the CDR3 is 16 residues. The CDR3 DNA sequence: TGTGCCAGCAGTTTACCAGGACCCATAGCCAAAAACATTCAGTACTTC. This translates into CASSLPGPIAKNIQYF.

This clonotype was seen just once. The chain links TRBV2 to TRBJ2-1, with 12 bases matching TRBD2. V was clipped by 3 bases and J by 8 bases; unmatched bases: 5. The CDR3 length is 15 residues. Germline loops: CDR1 SNHLY, CDR2 FYNNEI. Written as DNA, the CDR3 is TGTGCCAGCAGTGACGGTCTAGCGGGGGGGGATGAGCAGTTCTTC. Translation gives CASSDGLAGGDEQFF.

The chain uses TRBV10-3 and TRBJ1-2; 9 bases map to TRBD1. CDR3 length equals 17 residues. V shed 3 bases and J 0 bases; nucleotides not matched to a gene: 8. Germline assignment: CDR1 ENHRY and CDR2 SYGVKD. The CDR3 DNA reads TGTGCCATCAGTGACCCGGGACAGGGAAGGACTAACTATGGCTACACCTTC. Its translation: CAISDPGQGRTNYGYTF.